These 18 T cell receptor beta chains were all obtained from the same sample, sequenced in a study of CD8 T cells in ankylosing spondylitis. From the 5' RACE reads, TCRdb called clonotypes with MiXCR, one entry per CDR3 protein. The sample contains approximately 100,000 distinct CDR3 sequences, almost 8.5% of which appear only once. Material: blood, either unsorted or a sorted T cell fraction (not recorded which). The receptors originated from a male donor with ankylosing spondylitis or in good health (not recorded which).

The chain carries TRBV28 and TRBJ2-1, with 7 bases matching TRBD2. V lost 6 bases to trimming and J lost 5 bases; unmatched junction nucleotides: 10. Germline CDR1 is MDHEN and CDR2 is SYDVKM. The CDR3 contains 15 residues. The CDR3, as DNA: TGTGCCAGCAGGCATGCCCAGCGGGGAGACAATGAGCAGTTCTTC. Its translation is CASRHAQRGDNEQFF. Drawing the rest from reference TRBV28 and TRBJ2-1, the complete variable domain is DVKVTQSSRYLVKRTGEKVFLECVQDMDHENMFWYRQDPGLGLRLIYFSYDVKMKEKGDIPEGYSVSREKKERFSLILESASTNQTSMYLCASRHAQRGDNEQFFGPGTRLTVL.

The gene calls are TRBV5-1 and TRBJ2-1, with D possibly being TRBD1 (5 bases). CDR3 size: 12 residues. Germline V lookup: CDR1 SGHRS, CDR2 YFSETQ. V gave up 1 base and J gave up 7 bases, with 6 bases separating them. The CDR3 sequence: CASSLQGNEQFF. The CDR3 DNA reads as TGCGCCAGCAGCTTGCAGGGAAATGAGCAGTTCTTC.

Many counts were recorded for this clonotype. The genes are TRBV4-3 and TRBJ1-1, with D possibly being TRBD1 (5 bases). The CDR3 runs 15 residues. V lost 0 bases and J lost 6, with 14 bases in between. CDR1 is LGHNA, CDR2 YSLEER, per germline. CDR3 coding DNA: TGCGCCAGCAGCCAAGATAATACGAGGGGATCTGAAGCTTTCTTT. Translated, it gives CASSQDNTRGSEAFF.

This CDR3 reads CASRQYNEQFF. The DNA for the CDR3 is TGTGCCAGCAGACAATACAATGAGCAGTTCTTC. This chain uses TRBV27 with TRBJ2-1, with no clear D. Germline V gene data show CDR1 as MNHEY and CDR2 as SMNVEV (reference sequence). The CDR3 has 11 amino acids. V shed 6 bases and J shed 4 bases, with 4 bases lying between them.

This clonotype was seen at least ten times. CDR3: CASSLREGTGELFF. The DNA for the CDR3 is TGTGCCAGCAGCTTAAGGGAGGGCACCGGGGAGCTGTTTTTT. The rearrangement uses TRBV7-3 and TRBJ2-2, with 7 bases matching TRBD2. V lost 1 base to trimming and J lost 4 bases; unmatched junction nucleotides: 0. In germline, CDR1 is SGHTA, CDR2 FQGTGA. CDR3 length: 14 residues.

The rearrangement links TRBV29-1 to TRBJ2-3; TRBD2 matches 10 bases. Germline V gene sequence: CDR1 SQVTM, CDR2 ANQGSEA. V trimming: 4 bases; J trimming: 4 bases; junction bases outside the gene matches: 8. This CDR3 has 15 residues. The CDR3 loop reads CSVARAGGRADTQYF. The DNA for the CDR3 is TGCAGCGTTGCTCGAGCGGGAGGGCGGGCAGATACGCAGTATTTT.

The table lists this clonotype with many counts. Here the CDR3 DNA reads TGCAGCACCGGACAGGCGGGAGACTATGGCTACACCTTC. Translation gives CSTGQAGDYGYTF. J is TRBJ1-2 and V is TRBV29-1, with 7 bases fitting TRBD1. From germline, CDR1 is SQVTM and CDR2 ANQGSEA. Trimming took 8 bases from V and 3 from J; bases not matched to a gene: 9. The CDR3 has 13 amino acids.

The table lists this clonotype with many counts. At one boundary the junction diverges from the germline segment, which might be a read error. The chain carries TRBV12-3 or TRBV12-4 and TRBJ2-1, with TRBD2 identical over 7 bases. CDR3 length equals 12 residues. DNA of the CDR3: TGTGCCAGCAGTGAGACTAGCACTCCGGATCTCTTC. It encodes CASSETSTPDLF.

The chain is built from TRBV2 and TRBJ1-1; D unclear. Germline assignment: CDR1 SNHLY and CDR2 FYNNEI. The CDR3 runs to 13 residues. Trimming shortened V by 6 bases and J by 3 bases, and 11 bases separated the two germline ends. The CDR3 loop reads CASRINGDTEAFF. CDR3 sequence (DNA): TGTGCCAGCAGGATAAACGGCGACACTGAAGCTTTCTTT.

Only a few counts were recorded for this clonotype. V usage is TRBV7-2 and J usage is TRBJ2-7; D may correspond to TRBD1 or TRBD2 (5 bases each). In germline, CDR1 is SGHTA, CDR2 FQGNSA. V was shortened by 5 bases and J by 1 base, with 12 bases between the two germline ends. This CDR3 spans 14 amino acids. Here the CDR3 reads CASSRPGSSYEQYF. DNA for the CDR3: TGTGCCAGCAGCAGACCAGGGAGTTCCTACGAGCAGTACTTC.

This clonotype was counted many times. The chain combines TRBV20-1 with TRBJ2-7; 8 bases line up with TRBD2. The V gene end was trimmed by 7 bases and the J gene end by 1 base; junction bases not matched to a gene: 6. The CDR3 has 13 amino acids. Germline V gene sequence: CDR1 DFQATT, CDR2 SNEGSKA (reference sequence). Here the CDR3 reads CSGVAGPSYEQYF. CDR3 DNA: TGCAGTGGGGTAGCGGGACCATCCTACGAGCAGTACTTC.

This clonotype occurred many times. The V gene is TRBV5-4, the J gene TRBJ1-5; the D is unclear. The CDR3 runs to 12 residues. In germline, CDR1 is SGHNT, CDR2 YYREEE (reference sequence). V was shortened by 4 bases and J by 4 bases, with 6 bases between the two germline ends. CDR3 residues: CASSLENQPQHF. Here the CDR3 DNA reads TGTGCCAGCAGCCTAGAAAATCAGCCCCAGCATTTT.

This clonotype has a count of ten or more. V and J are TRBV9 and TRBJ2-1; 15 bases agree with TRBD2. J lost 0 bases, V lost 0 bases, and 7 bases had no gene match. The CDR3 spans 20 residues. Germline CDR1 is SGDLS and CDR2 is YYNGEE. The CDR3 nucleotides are TGTGCCAGCAGCGTAGAGGGACTAGCGGGGGGCAGGAGCTCCTACAATGAGCAGTTCTTC. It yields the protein CASSVEGLAGGRSSYNEQFF.

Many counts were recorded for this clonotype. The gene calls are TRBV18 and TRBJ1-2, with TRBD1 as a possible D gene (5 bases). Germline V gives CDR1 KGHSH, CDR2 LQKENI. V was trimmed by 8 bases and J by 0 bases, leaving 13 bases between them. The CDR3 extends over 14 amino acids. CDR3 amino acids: CASTTGVSNYGYTF. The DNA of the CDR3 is TGTGCCAGCACTACGGGGGTTTCTAACTATGGCTACACCTTC. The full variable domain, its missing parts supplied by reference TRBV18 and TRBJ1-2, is NAGVMQNPRHLVRRRGQEARLRCSPMKGHSHVYWYRQLPEEGLKFMVYLQKENIIDESGMPKERFSAEFPKEGPSILRIQQVVRGDSAAYFCASTTGVSNYGYTFGSGTRLTVV.

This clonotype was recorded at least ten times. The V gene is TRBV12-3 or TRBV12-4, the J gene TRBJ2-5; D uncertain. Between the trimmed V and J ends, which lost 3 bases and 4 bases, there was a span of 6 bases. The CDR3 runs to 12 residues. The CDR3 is CASSFGRETQYF. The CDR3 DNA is TGTGCCAGCAGTTTCGGCCGAGAGACCCAGTACTTC.

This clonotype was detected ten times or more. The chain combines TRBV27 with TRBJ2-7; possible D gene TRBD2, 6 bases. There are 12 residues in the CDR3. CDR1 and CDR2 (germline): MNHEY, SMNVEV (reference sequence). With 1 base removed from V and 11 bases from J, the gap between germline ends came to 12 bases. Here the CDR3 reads CASSLLGGVEYF. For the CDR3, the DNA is TGTGCCAGCAGTTTATTGGGGGGAGTGGAGTACTTC.

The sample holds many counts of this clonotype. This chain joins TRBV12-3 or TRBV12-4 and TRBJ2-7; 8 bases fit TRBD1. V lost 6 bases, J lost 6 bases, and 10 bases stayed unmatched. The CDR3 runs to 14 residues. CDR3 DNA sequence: TGTGCCAGCAGCCCCTCGGACAGGGTGGTCGAGCAGTACTTC. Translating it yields CASSPSDRVVEQYF.

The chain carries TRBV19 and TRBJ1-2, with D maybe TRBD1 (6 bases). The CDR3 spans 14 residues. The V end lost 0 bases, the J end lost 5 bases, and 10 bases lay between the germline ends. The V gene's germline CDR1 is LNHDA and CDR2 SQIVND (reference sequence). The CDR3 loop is CASSIDTGSYGYTF. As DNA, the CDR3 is TGTGCCAGTAGTATAGACACAGGGTCGTATGGCTACACCTTC.